Presented here are 18 T cell receptor beta chains from one specimen sequenced in a study of blood T cell repertoires in COVID-19. Sequenced by immunoSEQ multiplex PCR; TCRdb stores in-frame clones only, minus some. The table has approximately 99,000 clones, roughly 85% seen once. The source material was peripheral blood. The receptors were sampled from a human donor in a cohort sampled during active COVID-19.

J is TRBJ2-7 and V is TRBV29-1; tentative D call: TRBD2 (5 bases). The CDR3 spans 14 residues. Germline V gene sequence: CDR1 SQVTM, CDR2 ANQGSEA. V was shortened by 0 bases and J by 2 bases, with 11 bases between the two germline ends. The CDR3 sequence: CSVEERVGAYEQYF. The CDR3 DNA reads as TGCAGCGTTGAAGAGAGGGTTGGAGCCTACGAGCAGTACTTC.

The CDR3 reads CASSLGVWTAGEQYF. The CDR3 nucleotides are TGTGCCAGCAGCTTAGGGGTTTGGACAGCAGGCGAGCAGTACTTC. The chain joins TRBV5-6 to TRBJ2-7; a weak D match, TRBD1 (6 bases). Germline CDR1 and CDR2: SGHDT and YYEEEE. The CDR3 is 15 amino acids. The V gene lost 2 bases and the J gene lost 6 bases, with 18 bases spanning the gap.

The chain employs TRBV10-2 and TRBJ2-5; 11 positions match TRBD1. CDR1 and CDR2 (germline): WSHSY, SAAADI. After removal of 6 bases from V and 5 bases from J, the junction contained 11 bases not matched to a gene. This CDR3 has 16 residues. The CDR3 bases are TGCGCCAGCAGGGGGGACAGGGGGTTTGAGTTTGAGACCCAGTACTTC. Translation gives CASRGDRGFEFETQYF.

The chain employs TRBV19 and TRBJ2-3, with 13 bases aligning to TRBD2. The CDR3 runs 15 residues. J lost 2 bases, V lost 7 bases, and 3 bases had no gene match. Per the germline V gene, CDR1 is LNHDA and CDR2 is SQIVND (reference sequence). CDR3 in amino acids: CASTGLAGITDTQYF. The DNA of the CDR3 is TGTGCCAGTACGGGACTAGCGGGAATCACAGATACGCAGTATTTT.

V gene TRBV24-1 combines with J gene TRBJ2-3; 8 bases match TRBD2. V dropped 4 bases and J dropped 6; count of bases not matched to a gene: 8. The germline gives CDR1 KGHDR, CDR2 SFDVKD. CDR3 size: 15 residues. CDR3 sequence: CATSDPGTRADTQYF. The CDR3 bases are TGTGCCACCAGTGACCCCGGGACTAGGGCTGATACGCAGTATTTT.

The chain joins TRBV11-2 to TRBJ2-1; perhaps TRBD2 as D (6 bases). This CDR3 has 16 residues. In germline, CDR1 is SGHAT, CDR2 FQNNGV. Trimming took off 0 bases at V and 2 bases at J, with 11 bases between the two ends. The CDR3 DNA sequence: TGTGCCAGCAGCTTAGAGCGGGGAGGCCCCTACAATGAGCAGTTCTTC. Translation gives CASSLERGGPYNEQFF.

Details on this clone: The same CDR3 also results from other DNA sequences found in this sample. The chain couples TRBV7-9 to TRBJ2-7; 7 bases map to TRBD2. CDR1 SEHNR and CDR2 FQNEAQ come from the germline V gene (reference sequence). With V trimmed by 1 base and J by 4 bases, 7 bases remained unmatched. This CDR3 spans 15 amino acids. CDR3 loop: CASSLDGGSRYEQYF. The DNA of the CDR3 is TGTGCCAGCAGCTTAGACGGCGGGAGCCGGTACGAGCAGTACTTC.

This clone was seen a few times. V is TRBV30 and J is TRBJ1-1, with D possibly matching TRBD1 (5 bases). V lost 2 bases to trimming and J lost 6 bases, with 16 bases between them. Looked up from germline, CDR1 is GTSNPN and CDR2 is SVGIG (reference sequence). The CDR3 covers 14 residues. The CDR3 sequence is CAWSPQRGNSEAFF. The CDR3 DNA follows: TGTGCCTGGAGTCCCCAGCGGGGGAATTCTGAAGCTTTCTTT.

This chain connects TRBV2 to TRBJ2-3; TRBD2 matches at 7 bases. The CDR3 runs 15 residues. V dropped 1 base and J dropped 5; count of bases not matched to a gene: 6. Looked up from germline, CDR1 is SNHLY and CDR2 is FYNNEI. The CDR3 loop reads CASSEGGGRLDTQYF. In DNA form, the CDR3 reads TGTGCCAGCAGTGAAGGGGGAGGGCGACTAGATACGCAGTATTTT.

The genes are TRBV19 and TRBJ2-7; D remains unclear. Germline CDR1 reads LNHDA; CDR2 reads SQIVND (reference sequence). The V end lost 7 bases, the J end lost 4 bases, and 11 bases lay between the germline ends. The CDR3 is 12 amino acids. CDR3 bases: TGTGCCAGTAACTCCCCCGGGTACGAGCAGTACTTC. Residues: CASNSPGYEQYF.

J is TRBJ1-2 and V is TRBV9; unclear D gene. The CDR3 runs 14 residues. Trimming removed 0 bases at V and 8 bases at J, with 14 bases between. From germline, CDR1 is SGDLS and CDR2 YYNGEE. CDR3 in DNA: TGTGCCAGCAGCGTAGCCAGCGGGGTGGGGGGCTACACCTTC. Encoded protein: CASSVASGVGGYTF.

This chain joins TRBV6-6 and TRBJ2-7; 12 bases are a match to TRBD2. The CDR3 totals 13 residues. J lost 10 bases, V lost 7 bases, and 8 bases had no gene match. Per germline, CDR1 MNHNY and CDR2 SVGAGI (reference sequence). This CDR3 is CASMLAGGPRQYF. DNA for the CDR3: TGTGCCAGCATGCTAGCGGGAGGGCCGAGACAGTACTTC.

CDR3 sequence reads: CASSPDRSVGYTF. The CDR3 DNA follows: TGTGCCAGCAGCCCGGACAGAAGTGTAGGCTACACCTTC. This chain links TRBV14 with TRBJ1-2; TRBD1 might be the D (6 bases). The CDR3 is 13 residues long. Germline V gives CDR1 SGHDN, CDR2 FVKESK. V lost 4 bases, J lost 8 bases, and 14 bases lay in between. Using reference TRBV14 and TRBJ1-2 for the parts outside the CDR3, the full variable domain is EAGVTQFPSHSVIEKGQTVTLRCDPISGHDNLYWYRRVMGKEIKFLLHFVKESKQDESGMPNNRFLAERTGGTYSTLKVQPAELEDSGVYFCASSPDRSVGYTFGSGTRLTVV.

This sequence joins TRBV28 and TRBJ1-1; 9 bases agree with TRBD1. This CDR3 is built from 15 residues. CDR1 is MDHEN and CDR2 is SYDVKM in the germline V gene. With V trimmed by 2 bases and J by 8 bases, 9 bases remained unmatched. For the CDR3, the DNA is TGTGCCAGCAGTTTACCCACAGGGGGCGCCGGGGAAGCTTTCTTT. It translates to CASSLPTGGAGEAFF. The full variable domain, rest sourced from reference TRBV28 and TRBJ1-1, is DVKVTQSSRYLVKRTGEKVFLECVQDMDHENMFWYRQDPGLGLRLIYFSYDVKMKEKGDIPEGYSVSREKKERFSLILESASTNQTSMYLCASSLPTGGAGEAFFGQGTRLTVV.

This clone was recorded only once. The chain joins TRBV28 to TRBJ1-2; D is undetermined. Germline-derived CDR1 and CDR2 are MDHEN and SYDVKM. The CDR3 totals 15 residues. Trimming took 7 bases from V and 0 from J, leaving 15 bases between them. Written as DNA, the CDR3 is TGTGCCAGCAATCCACCGGCGACATCTAACTATGGCTACACCTTC. Translating it yields CASNPPATSNYGYTF.

The V call is TRBV24-1, the J call TRBJ1-2, with TRBD1 matching 7 bases. Per germline, CDR1 KGHDR and CDR2 SFDVKD. V lost 1 base, J lost 3 bases, and 1 base stayed unmatched. This CDR3 has 14 residues. CDR3 DNA sequence: TGTGCCACCAGTGATTTAGGGACAGACTATGGCTACACCTTC. As protein: CATSDLGTDYGYTF.

This clone has only one observation. The chain couples TRBV5-5 to TRBJ1-2; tentative D call: TRBD1 (5 bases). This CDR3 has 13 residues. V lost 4 bases and J lost 4, with 11 bases in between. The germline V gene has CDR1 SGHKS and CDR2 YYEKEE (reference sequence). The CDR3 loop is CASSPTERYGYTF. The DNA of the CDR3 is TGTGCCAGCAGCCCGACAGAGCGCTATGGCTACACCTTC.

This chain connects TRBV5-4 to TRBJ2-1; D might be TRBD2 (7 bases). This CDR3 has 15 residues. Between the trimmed V and J ends, which lost 0 bases and 6 bases, there was a span of 13 bases. CDR1 is SGHNT, CDR2 YYREEE, per germline (reference sequence). CDR3 amino acids: CASSLGEGGSNEQFF. The CDR3 region has the DNA TGTGCCAGCAGCTTGGGGGAGGGGGGTTCCAATGAGCAGTTCTTC.